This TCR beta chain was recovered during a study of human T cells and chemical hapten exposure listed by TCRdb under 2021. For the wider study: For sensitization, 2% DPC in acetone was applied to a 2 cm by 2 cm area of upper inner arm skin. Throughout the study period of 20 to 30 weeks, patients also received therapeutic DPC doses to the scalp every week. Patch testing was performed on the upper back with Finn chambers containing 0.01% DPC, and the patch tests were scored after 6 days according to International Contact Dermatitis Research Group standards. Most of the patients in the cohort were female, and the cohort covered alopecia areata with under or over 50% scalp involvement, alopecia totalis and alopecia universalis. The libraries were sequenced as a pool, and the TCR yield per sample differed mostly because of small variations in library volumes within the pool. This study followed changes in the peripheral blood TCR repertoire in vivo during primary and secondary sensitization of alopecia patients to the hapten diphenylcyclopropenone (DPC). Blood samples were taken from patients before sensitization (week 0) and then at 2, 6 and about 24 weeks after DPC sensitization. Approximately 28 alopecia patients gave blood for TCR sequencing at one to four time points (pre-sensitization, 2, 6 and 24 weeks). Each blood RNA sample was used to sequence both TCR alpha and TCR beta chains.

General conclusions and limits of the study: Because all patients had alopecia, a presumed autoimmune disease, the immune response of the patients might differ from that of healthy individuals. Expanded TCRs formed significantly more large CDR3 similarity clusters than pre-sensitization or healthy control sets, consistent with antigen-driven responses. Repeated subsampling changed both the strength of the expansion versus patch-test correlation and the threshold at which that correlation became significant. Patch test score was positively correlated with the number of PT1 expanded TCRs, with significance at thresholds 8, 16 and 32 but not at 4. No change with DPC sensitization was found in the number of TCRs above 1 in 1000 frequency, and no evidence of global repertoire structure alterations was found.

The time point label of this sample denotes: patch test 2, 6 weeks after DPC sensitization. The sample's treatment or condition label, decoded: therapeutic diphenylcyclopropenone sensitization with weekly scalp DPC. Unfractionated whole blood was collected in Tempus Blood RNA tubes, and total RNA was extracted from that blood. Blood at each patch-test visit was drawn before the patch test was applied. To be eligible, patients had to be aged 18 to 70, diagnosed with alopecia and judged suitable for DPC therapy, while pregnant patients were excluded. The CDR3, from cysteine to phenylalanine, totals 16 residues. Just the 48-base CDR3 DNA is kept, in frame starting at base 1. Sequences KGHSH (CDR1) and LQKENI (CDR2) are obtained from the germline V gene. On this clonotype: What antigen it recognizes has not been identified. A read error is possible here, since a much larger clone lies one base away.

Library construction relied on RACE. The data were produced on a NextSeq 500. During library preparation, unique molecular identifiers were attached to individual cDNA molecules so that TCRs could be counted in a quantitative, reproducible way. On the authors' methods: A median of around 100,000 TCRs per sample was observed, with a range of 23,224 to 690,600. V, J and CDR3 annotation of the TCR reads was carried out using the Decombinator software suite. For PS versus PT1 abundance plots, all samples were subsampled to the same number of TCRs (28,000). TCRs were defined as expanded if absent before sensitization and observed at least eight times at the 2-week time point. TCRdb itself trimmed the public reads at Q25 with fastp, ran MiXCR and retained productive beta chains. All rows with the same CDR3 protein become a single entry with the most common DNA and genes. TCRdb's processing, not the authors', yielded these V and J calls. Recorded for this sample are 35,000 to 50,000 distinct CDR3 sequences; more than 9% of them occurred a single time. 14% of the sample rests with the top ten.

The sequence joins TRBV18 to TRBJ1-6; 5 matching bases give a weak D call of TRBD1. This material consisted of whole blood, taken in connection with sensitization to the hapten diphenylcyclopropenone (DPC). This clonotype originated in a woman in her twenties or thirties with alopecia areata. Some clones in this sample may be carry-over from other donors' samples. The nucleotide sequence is TGTGCCAGCTCAACAGCCGGGACCGTCTATAATCCACCCCTCCACTTT. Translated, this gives CASSTAGTVYNPPLHF.